This is a list of T cell receptor beta chains from one sample in a study of cytomegalovirus exposure and HLA in healthy donors. This table comes from immunoSEQ multiplex PCR, and its TCRdb copy is limited to in-frame clones, with some not included. The sample consists of about 160,000 clones, around 79% of them appearing once. Source material: PBMCs. These receptors all come from a man aged 35 to 55 in good health and CMV-seronegative. Both conserved end residues are part of each CDR3. A D gene is named only where the DNA matches it firmly. Not every row has a clone size; where given, it reads once, few, many or a size class.

TRBD1 few TRBJ2-1 TRBV11-2 TGTGCCAGCAGCTTAGTTGGGACAGGGATATACAATGAGCAGTTCTTC CASSLVGTGIYNEQFF
. . TRBJ2-7 TRBV29-1 TGCAGCGTTATACCGGGTTCCCCCTACGAGCAGTACTTC CSVIPGSPYEQYF
. once TRBJ1-5 TRBV5-6 TGTGCCAGCAGCTTGGAGCGAAACATGCAGCCCCAGCATTTT CASSLERNMQPQHF
. . TRBJ2-7 TRBV5-1 TGCGCCAGCAGCTCCGAGAATATCTACGAGCAGTACTTC CASSSENIYEQYF
TRBD1 . TRBJ1-4 TRBV6-5 TGTGCCAGCAGTTTCAGGGGGCAGACAGCTAATGAAAAACTGTTTTTT CASSFRGQTANEKLFF
. once TRBJ2-4 TRBV5-1 TGCGCCAGCAGCTCTACTGCTCAGGGAAACATTCAGTACTTC CASSSTAQGNIQYF
. . TRBJ2-7 TRBV29-1 TGCAGCGGTGGGGCGGAGAGCTCCTACGAGCAGTACTTC CSGGAESSYEQYF
. . TRBJ1-4 TRBV10-2 TGCGCCAGCAGTGGAGCGCGCGATGAAAAACTGTTTTTT CASSGARDEKLFF
. . TRBJ2-7 TRBV9 TGTGCCAGCAGCCCAAAGGGGACACAGTACTACGAGCAGTACTTC CASSPKGTQYYEQYF
. . TRBJ1-3 TRBV7-8 TGTGCCAGCAGCCCGATGGCACTAGAGATTAGGGGAAACACCATATATTTT CASSPMALEIRGNTIYF
. . TRBJ2-2 TRBV19 TGTGCCAGTAGTATAGACCGTAACACCGGGGAGCTGTTTTTT CASSIDRNTGELFF
. . TRBJ2-5 TRBV6-5 TGTGCCCGCCAAGAGACCCAGTACTTC CARQETQYF
. . TRBJ1-1 TRBV9 TGTGCCAGCAGCCAAAGGTCGGGGGGGCCCACTGAAGCTTTCTTT CASSQRSGGPTEAFF
TRBD2 once TRBJ2-7 TRBV6-1 TGTGCCAGCAGGACCGGGACTAGCCGCGACGAGCAGTACTTC CASRTGTSRDEQYF
TRBD1 few TRBJ1-1 TRBV29-1 TGCAGCGTTGAAGGGGACAGGGTTAGTGGCACTGAAGCTTTCTTT CSVEGDRVSGTEAFF
TRBD1 . TRBJ1-1 TRBV7-6 TGTGCCAGCAGCCTTCAGGGGGTGAACACTGAAGCTTTCTTT CASSLQGVNTEAFF
. . TRBJ2-7 TRBV28 TGTGCCAGCAGCCCGGCGGGATTCCACTCCTACGAGCAGTACTTC CASSPAGFHSYEQYF
. . TRBJ2-2 TRBV7-9 TGTGCCAGCAGCTTGGGGGCGTATAGCGGGGAGCTGTTTTTT CASSLGAYSGELFF
TRBD1 . TRBJ1-2 TRBV7-9 TGTGCCAGCAGCTTAGGGACAGGGGGTACTTTAAGCAATGGCTACACCTTC CASSLGTGGTLSNGYTF
. . TRBJ1-2 TRBV28 TGTGCCAGCAGTTTGCAGATAAACTATGGCTACACCTTC CASSLQINYGYTF
. . TRBJ2-1 TRBV27 TGTGCCAGCAGTCGGGCGGGGCCCCACGATGAGCAGTTCTTC CASSRAGPHDEQFF
TRBD2 . TRBJ2-2 TRBV5-1 TGCGCCAGCAGCTTGGGGGGTAGCGGGGGCATCAACACCGGGGAGCTGTTTTTT CASSLGGSGGINTGELFF
. . TRBJ2-3 TRBV15 TGTGCCACCAGCAGAGATCAATTGGTGGCACTAAACACAGATACGCAGTATTTT CATSRDQLVALNTDTQYF
. . TRBJ2-3 TRBV7-2 TGTGCCAGCAGCGTCGGGACAAACGCCTACACAGATACGCAGTATTTT CASSVGTNAYTDTQYF
. . TRBJ1-5 TRBV28 TGTGCCAGCAGTCATCAGACACATAGCAATCAGCCCCAGCATTTT CASSHQTHSNQPQHF
TRBD1 . TRBJ1-3 TRBV19 TGTGCCAGTAGTACCCGGACAGGAGGTGGAAACACCATATATTTT CASSTRTGGGNTIYF
. . TRBJ2-5 TRBV5-6 TGTGCCAGCAGCCGGCGGGAGACCCAGTACTTC CASSRRETQYF
. . TRBJ1-1 TRBV9 TGTGCCAGCAGCGTAGGGGGAGGGATAAACACTGAAGCTTTCTTT CASSVGGGINTEAFF
TRBD1 . TRBJ2-7 TRBV7-8 TGTGCCAGCAGCCAAGGGACAGCGAACCACTACGAGCAGTACTTC CASSQGTANHYEQYF
. . TRBJ1-4 TRBV19 TGTGCCACCCGGAGAACGGGGGAAAAACTGTTTTTT CATRRTGEKLFF
. . TRBJ1-2 TRBV28 TGTGCCAGCAGTTTAACAGACACCTATGGCTACACCTTC CASSLTDTYGYTF
. . TRBJ1-1 TRBV7-8 TGTGCCAGCACCGCGGGGGAAGCCATGAACACTGAAGCTTTCTTT CASTAGEAMNTEAFF
TRBD1 . TRBJ1-6 TRBV9 TGTGCCAGCAGCAGGGGACAGGGGGATTCACCCCTCCACTTT CASSRGQGDSPLHF
. . TRBJ1-1 TRBV30 TGTGCCTGGGGGAGGAACACTGAAGCTTTCTTT CAWGRNTEAFF
TRBD2 . TRBJ2-3 TRBV7-9 TGTGCCAGCAGCTCCCTCCGGACTAGCGGGAAAAACACAGATACGCAGTATTTT CASSSLRTSGKNTDTQYF
TRBD1 . TRBJ2-2 TRBV4-3 TGCGCCAGCAGCCAGATCAGGGGGAGTGACACCGGGGAGCTGTTTTTT CASSQIRGSDTGELFF
TRBD1 . TRBJ1-6 TRBV30 TGTGCCTGGATCCAGGGGAAAACAGGGGAATCACCCCTCCACTTT CAWIQGKTGESPLHF
TRBD1 . TRBJ2-5 TRBV6-1 TGTGCCAGCAGTGAGGCGACAGGGCGTTTTGAGCAGTACTTC CASSEATGRFEQYF
. . TRBJ1-1 TRBV19 TGTGCCAGTAGTATAGGCGTTCCCGGGAGCACTGAAGCTTTCTTT CASSIGVPGSTEAFF
. . TRBJ2-5 TRBV10-1 TGCGCCAGCAGTGCCCTAGGCGGGGAGACCCAGTACTTC CASSALGGETQYF
TRBD1 . TRBJ2-5 TRBV30 TGTGCCTGGGAACAGGGGCAAGAGACCCAGTACTTC CAWEQGQETQYF
. . TRBJ2-3 TRBV27 TGTGCCAGCAGTTTATGGCCCTCCAACCCAGATACGCAGTATTTT CASSLWPSNPDTQYF
. . TRBJ2-3 TRBV6-1 TGTGCCAACAGCGACTTAGATACGCAGTATTTT CANSDLDTQYF
TRBD1 . TRBJ2-5 TRBV5-1 TGCGCCAGCAGCTTGGGATCGACAGGGGCCTACCAAGAGACCCAGTACTTC CASSLGSTGAYQETQYF
. . TRBJ1-3 TRBV7-2 TGTGCCAGCAGCTCCCTTGCGGCCCTCTCTGGAAACACCATATATTTT CASSSLAALSGNTIYF
TRBD1 . TRBJ2-7 TRBV6-1 TGTGCCAGCAGTGAAGGGCTTGGACAGGGGCTCTACGAGCAGTACTTC CASSEGLGQGLYEQYF
TRBD1 . TRBJ1-3 TRBV28 TGTGCCAGCATTACAGGGGCGGCGGCTGGAAACACCATATATTTT CASITGAAAGNTIYF
. . TRBJ2-3 TRBV19 TGTGCCAGTAGTATAGGGGGGGGGCGGGATACGCAGTATTTT CASSIGGGRDTQYF
TRBD1 . TRBJ1-3 TRBV30 TGTGCCTGGAGTGTACAGAAGGGGACAGGAGCCTCTGGAAACACCATATATTTT CAWSVQKGTGASGNTIYF
. . TRBJ2-7 TRBV6-5 TGTGCCAGCAGTTCCTTGGGAGGGGGTCACGAGCAGTACTTC CASSSLGGGHEQYF
. . TRBJ2-7 TRBV4-1 TGCGCCAGCAGCCACCTCAGGGGGGACGAGCAGTACTTC CASSHLRGDEQYF
. . TRBJ1-1 TRBV6-1 TGTGCCAGCAGTGAAGGCGGGGCTCGGTGGAGGTCTGAAGCTTTCTTT CASSEGGARWRSEAFF
TRBD1 few TRBJ2-7 TRBV19 TGTGCCAGTGGGGACAGCCATTCCTACGAGCAGTACTTC CASGDSHSYEQYF